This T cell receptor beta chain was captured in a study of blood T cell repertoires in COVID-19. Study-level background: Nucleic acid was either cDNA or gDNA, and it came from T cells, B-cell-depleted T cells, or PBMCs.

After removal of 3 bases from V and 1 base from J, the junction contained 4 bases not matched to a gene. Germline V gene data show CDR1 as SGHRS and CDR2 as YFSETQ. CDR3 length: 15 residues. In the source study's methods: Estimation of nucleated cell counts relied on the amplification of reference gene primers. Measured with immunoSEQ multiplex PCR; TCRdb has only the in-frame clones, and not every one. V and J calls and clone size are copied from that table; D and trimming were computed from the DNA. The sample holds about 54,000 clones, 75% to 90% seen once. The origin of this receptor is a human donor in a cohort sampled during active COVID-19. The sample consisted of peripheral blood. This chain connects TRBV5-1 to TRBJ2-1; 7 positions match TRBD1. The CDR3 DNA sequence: TGCGCCAGCAGCTCCGGGACAGCATCCTACAATGAGCAGTTCTTC. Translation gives CASSSGTASYNEQFF. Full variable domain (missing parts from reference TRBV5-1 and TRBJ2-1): KAGVTQTPRYLIKTRGQQVTLSCSPISGHRSVSWYQQTPGQGLQFLFEYFSETQRNKGNFPGRFSGRQFSNSRSEMNVSTLELGDSALYLCASSSGTASYNEQFFGPGTRLTVL.